These 5 T cell receptor beta chains were sequenced from one sample in a study of OX40 agonist ivuxolimab in advanced cancers. Generated by immunoSEQ multiplex PCR, the TCRdb table keeps only in-frame clones and is missing some. The data show approximately 77,000 clones, about 89% seen once. The specimen comprised CD4+ or CD8+ T cells sorted from blood, sampled in a trial of the OX40 agonist ivuxolimab. All receptors derive from an adult with an advanced solid tumor such as melanoma, head and neck, liver or kidney cancer.

V usage is TRBV28 and J usage is TRBJ2-7; weak D call: TRBD2 (6 bases). V was cut by 3 bases and J by 5 bases, with 8 bases left in between. Germline CDR1 and CDR2: MDHEN and SYDVKM. The CDR3 consists of 12 residues. The CDR3 DNA follows: TGTGCCAGCAGTTTTGGCGGGGACGAGCAGTACTTC. It yields the protein CASSFGGDEQYF.

Turning to this clone: Compared with germline, one end of the junction differs, possibly owing to a read error. V and J are TRBV7-7 and TRBJ2-1; D may correspond to TRBD1 or TRBD2 (5 bases each). The germline V gene encodes CDR1 SSHAT and CDR2 FNYEAQ (reference sequence). The CDR3 loop spans 13 amino acids. The CDR3 sequence: CASSSGPHWEQFF. In nucleotides, the CDR3 is TGTGCTAGCAGCTCGGGGCCGCATTGGGAGCAGTTCTTC.

The chain couples TRBV7-9 to TRBJ1-2; D remains ambiguous. The CDR3 length is 11 residues. CDR1 SEHNR and CDR2 FQNEAQ come from the germline V gene (reference sequence). The germline V and J ends were trimmed by 6 bases and 5 bases, with 7 bases remaining between them. The CDR3 sequence: CASRDPYGYTF. The CDR3 coding sequence is TGTGCCAGCAGAGACCCGTATGGCTACACCTTC.

The chain joins TRBV27 to TRBJ2-7, with D possibly matching TRBD1 (5 bases). Germline V CDR1 and CDR2: MNHEY, SMNVEV (reference sequence). Trimming left V 6 bases short and J 5 bases short, with 11 bases between. This CDR3 contains 12 residues. CDR3 bases: TGTGCCAGCAGCCTGCTAGGGGACGAGCAGTACTTC. Encoded protein: CASSLLGDEQYF.

The genes are TRBV7-9 and TRBJ2-1, with a weak D call TRBD1 (5 bases). Germline V gene sequence: CDR1 SEHNR, CDR2 FQNEAQ (reference sequence). The V end was cut by 3 bases, the J end by 3 bases, with 6 bases between. The CDR3 loop spans 13 amino acids. The CDR3 DNA reads TGTGCCAGCAGCTTGGACATCTACAATGAGCAGTTCTTC. Its translation: CASSLDIYNEQFF.